The next 8 T cell receptor beta chains were all read from a single sample in a study of T cell repertoires in cytomegalovirus infection. TCRdb reprocessed the reads with MiXCR, giving one entry per CDR3 protein. The top ten clones hold 7% to 9.5% of a sample with more than 250,000 distinct CDR3 sequences, roughly 15% of them seen once. Sequencing was performed on PBMCs. The receptor set was obtained from a human donor in good health (CMV status not recorded). Some clones in this sample may be carry-over from other donors' samples.

The sample holds many counts of this clonotype. The rearrangement uses TRBV20-1 and TRBJ2-1, with TRBD2 identical over 10 bases. From germline, CDR1 is DFQATT and CDR2 SNEGSKA (reference sequence). The CDR3 covers 18 residues. Trimming removed 0 bases from V and 4 bases from J; junction bases left unmatched: 12. This CDR3 reads CSARESQRGGSLYNEQFF. CDR3 DNA sequence: TGCAGTGCTAGAGAGTCCCAGCGGGGGGGCTCCTTGTACAATGAGCAGTTCTTC.

Only a few counts were recorded for this clonotype. The chain links TRBV7-3 to TRBJ2-1; D is uncertain. Trimming pared 1 base from V and 5 bases from J, leaving 9 bases between. Per germline, CDR1 SGHTA and CDR2 FQGTGA. The CDR3 extends over 14 amino acids. The CDR3 loop is CASSLRSSNNEQFF. CDR3 coding DNA: TGTGCCAGCAGCTTAAGATCGTCTAACAATGAGCAGTTCTTC.

The rearrangement links TRBV29-1 to TRBJ2-7; D assignment may be TRBD1 or TRBD2 (5 bases each). Trimming left V 3 bases short and J 2 bases short, with 11 bases between. Germline V gives CDR1 SQVTM, CDR2 ANQGSEA. The CDR3 loop spans 13 amino acids. The CDR3 loop is CSVDGTDAYEQYF. The DNA of the CDR3 is TGCAGCGTTGATGGGACGGACGCCTACGAGCAGTACTTC.

The chain couples TRBV7-2 to TRBJ2-3; 10 bases match TRBD2. Germline V gene data show CDR1 as SGHTA and CDR2 as FQGNSA. J lost 3 bases, V lost 7 bases, and 10 bases had no gene match. The CDR3 is 16 residues long. CDR3 sequence reads: CASTFSAGGGTDTQYF. The CDR3 region has the DNA TGTGCCAGCACCTTCTCAGCGGGAGGGGGTACAGATACGCAGTATTTT. The entire variable domain, with the rest obtained from reference TRBV7-2 and TRBJ2-3, is as follows: GAGVSQSPSNKVTEKGKDVELRCDPISGHTALYWYRQSLGQGLEFLIYFQGNSAPDKSGLPSDRFSAERTGGSVSTLTIQRTQQEDSAVYLCASTFSAGGGTDTQYFGPGTRLTVL.

Many counts were recorded for this clonotype. V gene TRBV7-2 combines with J gene TRBJ2-1, with a tentative D call TRBD2 (6 bases). Per germline, CDR1 SGHTA and CDR2 FQGNSA. This CDR3 comprises 16 residues. V lost 5 bases and J lost 0, with 14 bases in between. The CDR3: CASSRGSASSYNEQFF. CDR3 bases: TGTGCCAGCAGCCGGGGGTCGGCCAGCTCCTACAATGAGCAGTTCTTC.

This clonotype was seen many times. J is TRBJ1-5 and V is TRBV10-3; D is undetermined. Deletions cut 4 bases from V and 5 bases from J, with 6 bases between. Looked up from germline, CDR1 is ENHRY and CDR2 is SYGVKD. The CDR3 runs 12 residues. The CDR3 loop is CAISAGDQPQHF. The CDR3 nucleotides are TGTGCCATCAGTGCTGGAGATCAGCCCCAGCATTTT.

The chain employs TRBV24-1 and TRBJ2-1, with 8 bases identical to TRBD2. Trimming removed 7 bases from V and 9 bases from J; junction bases left unmatched: 10. The CDR3 spans 14 residues. Germline V gene data show CDR1 as KGHDR and CDR2 as SFDVKD. CDR3 region: CATSKRGSGSEQFF. Here the CDR3 DNA reads TGTGCCACCAGCAAGCGGGGGTCCGGAAGTGAGCAGTTCTTC.

This clonotype was found many times. The genes are TRBV7-8 and TRBJ2-6, with D perhaps given as TRBD1 or TRBD2 (5 bases each). Trimming removed 0 bases at V and 4 bases at J, with 10 bases between. There are 16 residues in the CDR3. The germline V gene has CDR1 SGHVS and CDR2 FQNEAQ. The CDR3 is CASSLAPGAGANVLTF. CDR3 bases: TGTGCCAGCAGCTTAGCGCCCGGGGCCGGGGCCAACGTCCTGACTTTC.